This T cell receptor (beta chain) was captured in a study of spatial heterogeneity in lung cancer. Turning to the study itself: Alpha-chain sequences were detected in numbers that were consistently lower than beta-chain sequences.

A single record per CDR3 protein comes from TCRdb applying MiXCR to the 5' RACE reads. The table shows tens of thousands of distinct CDR3 sequences, with about 12% occurring only once. Per germline, CDR1 MNHEY and CDR2 SVGEGT. Trimming removed 8 bases at V and 11 bases at J, with 22 bases between. The length of the CDR3 is 14 residues. Time point defined: sample taken at primary tumor resection. Tumor, nontumor lung or frozen PBMC supplied whole RNA that was sequenced unsorted. This clonotype showed up just a few times. The chain combines TRBV6-2 or TRBV6-3 with TRBJ1-5; D might be TRBD1 (5 bases). The clonotype originates from a male donor with early-stage non-small cell lung cancer. This material consisted of PBMCs, taken at surgery. As DNA, the CDR3 is TGTGCCAGCGTAAAGGACACCCTCGGTGGGGCCCAGCATTTT. It translates to CASVKDTLGGAQHF.